The clone carrying this TCR beta chain was found a few times. Its antigen is as yet unknown. Library construction involved attaching unique molecular identifiers to individual cDNA molecules, which allowed quantitative, reproducible TCR counting. TCRdb redid the calling of the RACE reads with MiXCR, one entry per CDR3 protein. The data hold fewer than 150,000 distinct CDR3 sequences, with approximately 12% observed a single time. The V gene's germline CDR1 is MRHNA and CDR2 SNTAGT. V shed 4 bases, J shed 9 bases, and the junction held 15 bases outside the gene matches. CDR3 length: 16 residues. The time point here: patch test 2, 6 weeks after DPC sensitization. Treatment: therapeutic diphenylcyclopropenone sensitization with weekly scalp DPC. The sample originates from a study of human T cells and chemical hapten exposure. Study-level points and caveats: Following DPC sensitization, TCRs present above 1 in 1000 frequency showed no change.

The TCR comes from a woman in her fifties or sixties with alopecia areata. Some clones in this sample may be carry-over from other donors' samples. Source: whole blood, taken in connection with sensitization to the hapten diphenylcyclopropenone (DPC). This chain uses TRBV6-4 with TRBJ2-1, with 7 bases fitting TRBD1. CDR3 nucleotide sequence: TGTGCCAGCAGTGCTCGACAGGGCGATGTCCGAGGTGAGCAGTTCTTC. Amino acids: CASSARQGDVRGEQFF.